Listed below are T cell receptor beta chains from one sample, sequenced in a study of blood T cell repertoires in COVID-19. Sequencing used immunoSEQ multiplex PCR; TCRdb keeps in-frame clones, though not all of them. The sample has around 140,000 clones; roughly 84% are singletons. Sequenced input: peripheral blood. These receptors were obtained from a young man with COVID-19, enrolled during active disease. Both conserved end residues are trimmed from each CDR3. Fields, in order: CDR3 protein, J gene, V gene.

ASSPSAQGNTEAF TRBJ1-1 TRBV18
ASSLVSGLSSGSRNEQY TRBJ2-7 TRBV27
ASGQGNTEAF TRBJ1-1 TRBV7-9
ASSVGGSGGNQPQH TRBJ1-5 TRBV9
ASSRNAGQGHEQY TRBJ2-7 TRBV5-4
ASRAGLAGMINEQF TRBJ2-1 TRBV27
ATSTYSTGELF TRBJ2-2 TRBV15
ASRPGDIGRNTIY TRBJ1-3 TRBV28
ASRRTGGRSYSYEQY TRBJ2-7 TRBV7-2
ASSRLAANTGELF TRBJ2-2 TRBV7-2
ASSFTYGADTQY TRBJ2-3 TRBV7-9
ASSPGLAGSNEQF TRBJ2-1 TRBV18
AISDYSPDTQY TRBJ2-3 TRBV10-3
ASSLRFGASGNNEQF TRBJ2-1 TRBV13
ASSLIERINEQF TRBJ2-1 TRBV27
ASRNPGTDEKLF TRBJ1-4 TRBV6-5
ASSLGGDSPLH TRBJ1-6 TRBV5-8
ASSLVIYEQY TRBJ2-7 TRBV7-4
ASSDPSGANTGELF TRBJ2-2 TRBV9
ASSLKAYSGTQY TRBJ2-5 TRBV7-2
ASSSQFFSGNTIY TRBJ1-3 TRBV28
ATTGQGNTEAF TRBJ1-1 TRBV2
ASSSLANEQF TRBJ2-1 TRBV6-2/TRBV6-3
ASSFRGIYGYT TRBJ1-2 TRBV27
ATSDYTGGRINEQF TRBJ2-1 TRBV24-1
ASSQRGGQETQY TRBJ2-5 TRBV5-6
ASSPHPRGSYNEQF TRBJ2-1 TRBV7-2